The entry below gives a single TCR beta chain sequence along with its context. The data belong to a study of CD8+CD57+ T cells in acquired aplastic anemia. The CDR3 has 14 amino acids. Germline CDR1 SNHLY, CDR2 FYNNEI. Trimming took off 5 bases at V and 4 bases at J, with 13 bases between the two ends. All sequencing subjects had displayed CD8+CD57+ cell expansion on flow cytometry. Sampling of blood occurred while the patients had still received no therapy. Using genomic DNA as the template, TCR beta VDJ and CDR3 profiling was carried out. TCRdb fed the reads into MiXCR, producing one record per CDR3 protein. Among approximately 250,000 distinct CDR3 sequences, around 82% were seen once, and the ten largest hold over 35%.

This rearrangement joins TRBV2 to TRBJ2-3; D perhaps matches TRBD1 (6 bases). The receptor was derived from a human donor with aplastic anemia. The sample was sorted CD4+, CD8+, or CD8+CD57+ T cells (not recorded which) from PBMCs. The CDR3 region is CASSTDSNPDTQYF. The DNA for the CDR3 is TGTGCCAGCAGTACGGACAGCAACCCAGATACGCAGTATTTT.